The 13 T cell receptor beta chains below were found in one sample sequenced in a study of radiotherapy plus CTLA-4 blockade in lung cancer. Measured with immunoSEQ multiplex PCR; TCRdb has only the in-frame clones, and not every one. The sample records roughly 120,000 clones, 81% being singletons. The specimen was peripheral blood, collected from a patient treated with radiotherapy plus ipilimumab. The receptors shown here come from a human donor with non-small cell lung cancer that progressed on radiotherapy plus ipilimumab. Some clones in this sample may be carry-over from other donors' samples.

This chain uses TRBV13 with TRBJ1-1, with 9 nucleotides matching TRBD1. The CDR3 sequence is 17 residues long. Germline V gives CDR1 PRHDT, CDR2 FYEKMQ (reference sequence). The V gene end was trimmed by 4 bases and the J gene end by 2 bases; junction bases not matched to a gene: 11. The CDR3 spells CASSSTGQGILNTEAFF. As DNA, the CDR3 is TGTGCCAGCAGCTCCACAGGACAGGGGATACTTAACACTGAAGCTTTCTTT.

The CDR3 coding sequence is TGTGCCAGCAATTCGGCAGACTCTGGAAACACCATATATTTT. Amino acid sequence: CASNSADSGNTIYF. V and J are TRBV9 and TRBJ1-3; D not resolved. The CDR3 spans 14 residues. Trimming left V 6 bases short and J 0 bases short, with 10 bases between. Germline V CDR1 and CDR2: SGDLS, YYNGEE.

The V call is TRBV29-1, the J call TRBJ2-5; 7 bases fit TRBD1. The V and J ends lost 6 bases and 5 bases, in that order; junction bases with no gene match: 3. The CDR3 runs 11 residues. From germline, CDR1 is SQVTM and CDR2 ANQGSEA. The CDR3 DNA is TGCAGCGTGGACAGGAGGGAGACCCAGTACTTC. This translates into CSVDRRETQYF.

The chain combines TRBV19 with TRBJ2-4; 7 nucleotides agree with TRBD1. J lost 8 bases, V lost 4 bases, and 8 bases had no gene match. Germline V gene lookup returns CDR1 LNHDA and CDR2 SQIVND (reference sequence). This CDR3 has 14 amino acids. The CDR3, as DNA: TGTGCCAGTAGTACACGACAGGGTTTGGACATTCAGTACTTC. It yields the protein CASSTRQGLDIQYF. Full variable domain (outside the CDR3, taken from reference TRBV19 and TRBJ2-4): DGGITQSPKYLFRKEGQNVTLSCEQNLNHDAMYWYRQDPGQGLRLIYYSQIVNDFQKGDIAEGYSVSREKKESFPLTVTSAQKNPTAFYLCASSTRQGLDIQYFGAGTRLSVL.

This clone occurred a few times. The chain links TRBV4-1 to TRBJ2-5, with 9 bases lining up with TRBD2. CDR1 is MGHRA and CDR2 is YSYEKL in the germline V gene. The CDR3 consists of 16 residues. J gave up 5 bases and V 2 bases, and 9 bases lay outside the gene matches. The CDR3, as DNA: TGCGCCAGCAGCCAATCGAGCAGCGGGGGGTGGGAGACCCAGTACTTC. Translation: CASSQSSSGGWETQYF.

CDR3 residues: CATSRGGSDTDTQYF. The CDR3 coding sequence is TGTGCCACCAGCAGAGGCGGGAGCGACACAGATACGCAGTATTTT. The V call is TRBV15, the J call TRBJ2-3, with 7 bases that match TRBD2. CDR1 is LNHNV and CDR2 is YYDKDF in the germline V gene (reference sequence). The length of the CDR3 is 15 residues. V shed 1 base and J 2 bases; nucleotides not matched to a gene: 3.

The chain couples TRBV7-3 to TRBJ2-2; TRBD2 agrees at 11 bases. This CDR3 contains 17 residues. Trimming at V came to 2 bases and at J to 5 bases, leaving 7 bases not matched to a gene. The germline V gene encodes CDR1 SGHTA and CDR2 FQGTGA. The CDR3 loop reads CASSLVPLAGGTGELFF. For the CDR3, the DNA is TGTGCCAGCAGCTTAGTACCCCTAGCGGGGGGTACCGGGGAGCTGTTTTTT.

The V gene is TRBV4-3, the J gene TRBJ2-1; D not resolved. Trimming took off 0 bases at V and 6 bases at J, with 9 bases between the two ends. The CDR3 runs 14 residues. Germline values: CDR1 LGHNA, CDR2 YSLEER. Here the CDR3 reads CASSQDLSGNEQFF. The CDR3 nucleotides read TGCGCCAGCAGCCAAGACCTTTCGGGCAATGAGCAGTTCTTC.

The chain uses TRBV2 and TRBJ1-1; D may be TRBD1 (5 bases). This CDR3 is 13 amino acids long. Trimming removed 6 bases from V and 7 bases from J, with 15 bases in between. In germline, CDR1 is SNHLY, CDR2 FYNNEI. The DNA of the CDR3 is TGTGCCAGCAGGGGGGACGGAGATAATGAAGCTTTCTTT. Its protein product is CASRGDGDNEAFF.

V and J are TRBV6-6 and TRBJ2-6, with TRBD1 identical over 7 bases. Germline lookup yields CDR1 MNHNY and CDR2 SVGAGI (reference sequence). The CDR3 contains 15 residues. J was trimmed by 0 bases and V by 6 bases; bases with no gene match: 2. The CDR3 loop is CASSRGTSGANVLTF. The DNA for the CDR3 is TGTGCCAGCAGCAGGGGGACCTCTGGGGCCAACGTCCTGACTTTC.

This clone has more than one count but fewer than ten. The chain links TRBV6-5 to TRBJ2-3; D gene ambiguous. The CDR3 runs 13 residues. Germline assignment: CDR1 MNHEY and CDR2 SVGAGI. V was cut by 4 bases and J by 3 bases, with 8 bases left in between. CDR3 residues: CASSSLETDTQYF. Here the CDR3 DNA reads TGTGCCAGCAGTTCGTTGGAAACAGATACGCAGTATTTT.

The J gene is TRBJ2-7, the V gene TRBV28; the match to TRBD1 covers 10 bases. Trimming cost V 5 bases and J 2 bases; bases outside gene matches: 9. CDR1 MDHEN and CDR2 SYDVKM come from the germline V gene. The CDR3 runs to 16 residues. CDR3 in amino acids: CASSTPGQGMPYEQYF. Here the CDR3 DNA reads TGTGCCAGCAGTACACCGGGACAGGGGATGCCCTACGAGCAGTACTTC.

The V and J genes are TRBV6-6 and TRBJ2-2, with 10 bases aligning to TRBD2. V lost 0 bases to trimming and J lost 6 bases; unmatched junction nucleotides: 1. CDR3 length equals 15 residues. From germline, CDR1 is MNHNY and CDR2 SVGAGI (reference sequence). CDR3 sequence (DNA): TGTGCCAGCAGTTACTCGGGACTAGCGCCCGGGGAGCTGTTTTTT. This encodes CASSYSGLAPGELFF.